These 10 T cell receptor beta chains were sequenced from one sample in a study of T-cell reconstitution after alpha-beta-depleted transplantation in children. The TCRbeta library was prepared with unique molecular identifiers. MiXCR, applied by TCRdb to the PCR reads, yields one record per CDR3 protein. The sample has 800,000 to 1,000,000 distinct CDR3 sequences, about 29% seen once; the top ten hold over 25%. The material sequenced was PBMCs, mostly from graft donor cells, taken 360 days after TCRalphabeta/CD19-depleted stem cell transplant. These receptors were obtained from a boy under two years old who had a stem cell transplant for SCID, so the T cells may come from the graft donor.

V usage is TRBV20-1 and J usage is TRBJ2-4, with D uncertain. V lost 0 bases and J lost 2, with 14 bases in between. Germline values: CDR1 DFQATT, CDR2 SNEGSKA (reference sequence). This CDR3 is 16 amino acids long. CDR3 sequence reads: CSARDRWKGPKNIQYF. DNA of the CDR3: TGCAGTGCTAGAGATCGATGGAAGGGTCCCAAAAACATTCAGTACTTC.

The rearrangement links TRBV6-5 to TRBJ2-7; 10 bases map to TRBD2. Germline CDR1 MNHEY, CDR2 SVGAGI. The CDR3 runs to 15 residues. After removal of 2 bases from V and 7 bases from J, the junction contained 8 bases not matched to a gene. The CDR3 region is CASSYDLAGAEEQYF. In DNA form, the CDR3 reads TGTGCCAGCAGTTACGACCTAGCGGGGGCGGAAGAGCAGTACTTC.

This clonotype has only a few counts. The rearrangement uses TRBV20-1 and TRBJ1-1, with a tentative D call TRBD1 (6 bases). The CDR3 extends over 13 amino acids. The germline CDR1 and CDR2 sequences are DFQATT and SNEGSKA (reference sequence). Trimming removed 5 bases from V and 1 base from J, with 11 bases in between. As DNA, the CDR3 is TGCAGTGCTGGGCGGACAGCGAACACTGAAGCTTTCTTT. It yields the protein CSAGRTANTEAFF.

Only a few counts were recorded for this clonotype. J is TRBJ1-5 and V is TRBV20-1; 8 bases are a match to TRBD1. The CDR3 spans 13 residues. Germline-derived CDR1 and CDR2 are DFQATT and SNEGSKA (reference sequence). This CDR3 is CSADRGNNQPQHF. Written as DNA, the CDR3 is TGCAGCGCAGACAGGGGTAACAATCAGCCCCAGCATTTT.

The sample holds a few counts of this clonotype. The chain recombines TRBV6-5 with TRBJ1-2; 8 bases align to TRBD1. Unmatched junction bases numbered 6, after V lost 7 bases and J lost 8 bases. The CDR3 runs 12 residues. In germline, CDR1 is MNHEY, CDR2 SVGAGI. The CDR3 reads CASKYRGGGYTF. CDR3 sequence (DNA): TGTGCCAGCAAGTACAGGGGGGGAGGCTACACCTTC.

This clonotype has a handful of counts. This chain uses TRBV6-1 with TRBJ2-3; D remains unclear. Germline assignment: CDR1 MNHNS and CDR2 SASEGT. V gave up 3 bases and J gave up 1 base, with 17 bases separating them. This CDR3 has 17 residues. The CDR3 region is CASSDWAIRQGTDTQYF. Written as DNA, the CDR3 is TGTGCCAGCAGTGATTGGGCTATCCGCCAGGGCACAGATACGCAGTATTTT.

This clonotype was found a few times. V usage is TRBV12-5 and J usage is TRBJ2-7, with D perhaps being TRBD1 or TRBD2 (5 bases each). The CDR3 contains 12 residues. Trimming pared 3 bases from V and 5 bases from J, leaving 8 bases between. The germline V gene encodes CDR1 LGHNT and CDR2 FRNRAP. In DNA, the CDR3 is TGTGCTAGTGGTTTCGAGGGGAACGAGCAGTACTTC. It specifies CASGFEGNEQYF.

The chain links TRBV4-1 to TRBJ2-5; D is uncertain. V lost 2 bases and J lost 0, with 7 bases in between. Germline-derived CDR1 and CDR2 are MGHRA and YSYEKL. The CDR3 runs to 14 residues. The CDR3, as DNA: TGCGCCAGCAGCCAATCGCCGAACCAAGAGACCCAGTACTTC. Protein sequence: CASSQSPNQETQYF.

CDR3 coding DNA: TGCAGTGCTTCAGGGACGGGGAATAGCAATCAGCCCCAGCATTTT. Its translation: CSASGTGNSNQPQHF. The chain joins TRBV20-1 to TRBJ1-5; perhaps TRBD1 as D (5 bases). The germline gives CDR1 DFQATT, CDR2 SNEGSKA (reference sequence). The CDR3 sequence is 15 residues long. Trimming pared 5 bases from V and 0 bases from J, leaving 14 bases between.

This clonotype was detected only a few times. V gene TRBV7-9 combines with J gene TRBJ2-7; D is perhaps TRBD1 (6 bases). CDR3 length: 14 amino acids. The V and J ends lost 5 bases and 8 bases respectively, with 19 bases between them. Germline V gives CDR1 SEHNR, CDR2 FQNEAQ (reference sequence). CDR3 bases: TGTGCCAGCAGCCGAGGGGGACATATCACGAAGCAGTACTTC. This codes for CASSRGGHITKQYF.